The clone carrying this T cell receptor beta chain turned up a few times. Its antigen is still unknown. The treatment here: approximately 11-day PBMC culture with coronavirus spike peptide pools or control peptides (ViraFEST assay). At the Johns Hopkins FTIC core, DNA taken from cultured CD4+ T cells was sequenced by way of the Oncomine TCR Beta short-read assay. TCRdb redid the calling of the PCR reads with MiXCR, one entry per CDR3 protein. Of about 14,000 distinct CDR3 sequences in the sample, approximately 60% were seen once. The sample is drawn from a study of vaccination and CD4 T cells after COVID-19. Across the study: Overlapping peptides covering the spike proteins of SARS-CoV-2, HCoV-NL63, HCoV-OC43 and HCoV-229E were added to stimulate cells.

The J segment lost 4 bases and the V segment lost 5 bases, leaving 2 bases of the junction unmatched. The CDR3 has 13 residues. Germline V gene lookup returns CDR1 SGHAT and CDR2 FQNNGV. The sequence derives from a human donor who had recovered from COVID-19. The genes are TRBV11-2 and TRBJ1-1, with TRBD1 matching 9 bases. The material sequenced was CD4+ T cells from blood, cultured in vitro. This CDR3 is CASSPQGATEAFF. The CDR3 nucleotides read TGTGCCAGCAGCCCACAGGGGGCCACTGAAGCTTTCTTT.